The next 10 T cell receptor beta chains were all read from a single sample in a study of PD-1 blockade in classical Hodgkin lymphoma. Produced via immunoSEQ multiplex PCR; TCRdb's table is partial and in-frame only. The table shows under 25,000 clones, with roughly 77% occurring only once. Time point indicated: cycle 4 day 1 (C4D1), after 6 weeks of nivolumab. Each patient's relapse followed autologous stem cell transplantation, and brentuximab vedotin exposure varied. The material sequenced was peripheral blood mononuclear cells (PBMCs), taken before the fourth cycle of nivolumab. The receptors come from a human donor with classical Hodgkin lymphoma.

As to this clone: At one end the junction does not follow the germline gene, possibly because of a read error. The chain uses TRBV7-2 and TRBJ2-2, with 8 bases identical to TRBD2. This CDR3 is 16 amino acids long. The germline CDR1 and CDR2 sequences are SGHTA and FQGNSA. The CDR3 protein is CASSSSTSAGAGEPFF. DNA of the CDR3: TGTGCCAGCAGCTCGTCGACTAGCGCCGGGGCCGGGGAGCCGTTTTTT.

This clone occurred once. This chain links TRBV28 with TRBJ1-4, with a weak D call TRBD1 (5 bases). Germline V gene sequence: CDR1 MDHEN, CDR2 SYDVKM. The V end lost 9 bases, the J end lost 0 bases, and 11 bases lay between the germline ends. This CDR3 has 14 amino acids. The CDR3 sequence is CASWTRPTNEKLFF. CDR3 nucleotides: TGTGCCAGTTGGACAAGACCAACTAATGAAAAACTGTTTTTT.

The CDR3 region has the DNA TGTGCCAGCAGCCGATTTACAGGGACTAACACTGAAGCTTTCTTT. Translating it yields CASSRFTGTNTEAFF. The chain couples TRBV7-7 to TRBJ1-1; D may be TRBD1 (6 bases). The germline CDR1 and CDR2 sequences are SSHAT and FNYEAQ (reference sequence). CDR3 length: 15 amino acids. Trimming removed 5 bases from V and 2 bases from J, with 15 bases in between.

The rearrangement uses TRBV9 and TRBJ1-2; possible D gene TRBD1, 6 bases. Germline V gives CDR1 SGDLS, CDR2 YYNGEE. The CDR3 consists of 14 residues. The V and J ends lost 0 bases and 6 bases respectively, with 12 bases between them. CDR3 nucleotides: TGTGCCAGCAGCGTAGATCAGGGGTACCATGGCTACACCTTC. This encodes CASSVDQGYHGYTF.

The CDR3 region is CASSQGQGLSGNTIYF. CDR3 nucleotides: TGCGCCAGCAGTCAAGGCCAGGGACTCTCTGGAAACACCATATATTTT. The V gene is TRBV5-1, the J gene TRBJ1-3; D may be TRBD1 (5 bases). The length of the CDR3 is 16 residues. Germline V CDR1 and CDR2: SGHRS, YFSETQ. V was pared by 5 bases and J by 0 bases, with 15 bases between. Variable domain in full (rest from reference TRBV5-1 and TRBJ1-3): KAGVTQTPRYLIKTRGQQVTLSCSPISGHRSVSWYQQTPGQGLQFLFEYFSETQRNKGNFPGRFSGRQFSNSRSEMNVSTLELGDSALYLCASSQGQGLSGNTIYFGEGSWLTVV.

The sample holds a few counts of this clone. The chain is built from TRBV6-5 and TRBJ1-2; 7 nucleotides agree with TRBD1. V gave up 6 bases and J gave up 2 bases; unmatched junction bases: 9. CDR3 size: 15 residues. Germline CDR1 is MNHEY and CDR2 is SVGAGI. The CDR3 coding sequence is TGTGCCAGCAGATGGTGGCAGGGGGGAAACTATGGCTACACCTTC. It encodes CASRWWQGGNYGYTF.

The chain combines TRBV9 with TRBJ1-2; 8 nucleotides line up with TRBD1. Germline lookup yields CDR1 SGDLS and CDR2 YYNGEE. The CDR3 is 16 residues long. V lost 0 bases and J lost 8; bases outside the gene matches: 12. CDR3: CASSVGAQGAVGGYTF. DNA of the CDR3: TGTGCCAGCAGCGTAGGGGCCCAGGGGGCAGTAGGAGGCTACACCTTC.

The chain couples TRBV29-1 to TRBJ1-5; tentatively, D is TRBD1 (5 bases). The CDR3 spans 14 residues. V lost 3 bases and J 7 bases, leaving 16 bases between the germline ends. Germline assignment: CDR1 SQVTM and CDR2 ANQGSEA. The CDR3 reads CSVDTTGRGQPQHF. The CDR3 bases are TGCAGCGTTGACACCACAGGAAGGGGCCAGCCCCAGCATTTT. Variable domain in full (rest from reference TRBV29-1 and TRBJ1-5): SAVISQKPSRDICQRGTSLTIQCQVDSQVTMMFWYRQQPGQSLTLIATANQGSEATYESGFVIDKFPISRPNLTFSTLTVSNMSPEDSSIYLCSVDTTGRGQPQHFGDGTRLSIL.

The rearrangement joins TRBV19 to TRBJ2-5; the D gene could be TRBD1 or TRBD2 (5 bases each). The J call may be incorrect, as the DNA end agrees better with TRBJ2-7. Germline CDR1 and CDR2: LNHDA and SQIVND (reference sequence). The CDR3 is made up of 15 amino acids. CDR3 loop: CATARSSGTIYEQYF. The DNA of the CDR3 is TGTGCCACCGCGAGGTCATCCGGGACGATTTACGAGCAGTACTTC.

V usage is TRBV6-4 and J usage is TRBJ2-2, with D perhaps TRBD2 (6 bases). V was trimmed by 4 bases and J by 7 bases, leaving 16 bases between them. This CDR3 is 15 amino acids long. CDR1 and CDR2 from the germline V gene are MRHNA and SNTAGT. CDR3 sequence reads: CASSVEGTSGGELFF. The CDR3, as DNA: TGTGCCAGCAGTGTCGAGGGGACTTCCGGCGGGGAGCTGTTTTTT.